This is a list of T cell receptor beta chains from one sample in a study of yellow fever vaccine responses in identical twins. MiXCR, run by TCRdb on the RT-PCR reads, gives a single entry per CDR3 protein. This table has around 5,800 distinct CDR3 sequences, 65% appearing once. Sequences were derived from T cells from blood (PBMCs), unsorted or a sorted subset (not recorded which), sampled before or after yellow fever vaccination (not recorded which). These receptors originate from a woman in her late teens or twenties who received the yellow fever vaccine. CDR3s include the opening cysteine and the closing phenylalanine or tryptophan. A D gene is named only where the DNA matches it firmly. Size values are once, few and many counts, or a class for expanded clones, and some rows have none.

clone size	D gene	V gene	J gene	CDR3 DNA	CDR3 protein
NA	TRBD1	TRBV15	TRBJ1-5	TGTGCCACCAGCAGAGGAGTACAGGGGGCTAATCAGCCCCAGCATTTT	CATSRGVQGANQPQHF
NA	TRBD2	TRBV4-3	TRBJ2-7	TGCGCCAGCAGCCAAGCACTAGCGGGAAGAACCTACGAGCAGTACTTC	CASSQALAGRTYEQYF
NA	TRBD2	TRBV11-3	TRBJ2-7	TGTGCCAGCAGCTTTTTTGCGGGAGGGCCCTACGAGCAGTACTTC	CASSFFAGGPYEQYF
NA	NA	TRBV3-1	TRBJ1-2	TGTGCCACTCTTCGCAACAACTATGGCTACACCTTC	CATLRNNYGYTF
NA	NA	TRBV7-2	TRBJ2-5	TGTGCCAGCAGCGCGAGGGTTGAAGAGACCCAGTACTTC	CASSARVEETQYF
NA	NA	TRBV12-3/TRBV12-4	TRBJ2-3	TGTGCCAGCAGTTCGACAGCCCTGGGGTATTTT	CASSSTALGYF
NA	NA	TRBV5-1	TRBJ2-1	TGCGCCAGCAGCTTGGCCCGGGACTGGTACAATGAGCAGTTCTTC	CASSLARDWYNEQFF
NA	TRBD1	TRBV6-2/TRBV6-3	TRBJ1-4	TGTGCCAGCAGTCACTCAGGGGGCGTCAATGAAAAACTGTTTTTT	CASSHSGGVNEKLFF
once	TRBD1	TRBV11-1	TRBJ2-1	TGTGCCAGCAGCTTATTGACAGGGTTATACAATGAGCAGTTCTTC	CASSLLTGLYNEQFF
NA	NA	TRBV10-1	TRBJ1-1	TGCGCCAGCAGTGAGGCGGGAGGCACTGAAGCTTTCTTT	CASSEAGGTEAFF
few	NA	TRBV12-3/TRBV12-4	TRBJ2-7	TGTGCCAGCAGTCCCTCCCTTTACGAGCAGTACTTC	CASSPSLYEQYF
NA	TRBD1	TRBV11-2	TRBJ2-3	TGTGCCAGCAGCTTCGGGACAGGGAATACAGATACGCAGTATTTT	CASSFGTGNTDTQYF
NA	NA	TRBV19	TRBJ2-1	TGTGCCAGTAATGAGCAGTTCTTC	CASNEQFF
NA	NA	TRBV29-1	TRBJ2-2	TGCAGCGCCACGAGGGTCTCGAACACCGGGGAGCTGTTTTTT	CSATRVSNTGELFF
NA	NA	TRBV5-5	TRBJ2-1	TGTGCCAGCAGCGGGGTAGCAGTCGGGGATGAGCAGTTCTTC	CASSGVAVGDEQFF
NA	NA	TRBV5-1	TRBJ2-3	TGCGCCAGCAGCTTGGGGGACAGCACAGATACGCAGTATTTT	CASSLGDSTDTQYF
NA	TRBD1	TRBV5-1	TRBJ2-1	TGCGCCAGCAGCTTGGCCGCCGGGACAGGGGTCAATGAGCAGTTCTTC	CASSLAAGTGVNEQFF
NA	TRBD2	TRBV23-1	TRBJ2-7	TGCGCCAGCAGGGATCCTCCGGGACTAGCGGGAGAGGTGTACGAGCAGTACTTC	CASRDPPGLAGEVYEQYF
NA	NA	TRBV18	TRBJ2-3	TGTGCCAGCTCACCGTTCGGAGGCACAGATACGCAGTATTTT	CASSPFGGTDTQYF
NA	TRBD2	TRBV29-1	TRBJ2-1	TGCAGCGGCGGACTAGCGTTCGATGAGCAGTTCTTC	CSGGLAFDEQFF
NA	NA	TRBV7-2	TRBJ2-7	TGTGCCAGCAGCTTACGAGGGTACTTCTACGAGCAGTACTTC	CASSLRGYFYEQYF
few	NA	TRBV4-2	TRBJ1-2	TGTGCCAGCAGCCAAGATCTAAGTCTCCCCCATGGCTACACCTTC	CASSQDLSLPHGYTF
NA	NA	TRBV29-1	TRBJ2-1	TGCAGCGTTGCCAGGGCCTTCTACAATGAGCAGTTCTTC	CSVARAFYNEQFF
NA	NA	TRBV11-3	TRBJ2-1	TGTGCCAGCAGCTTAGTCTCCCAAAGCTACAATGAGCAGTTCTTC	CASSLVSQSYNEQFF
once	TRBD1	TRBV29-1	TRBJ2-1	TGCAGCGTTGGGACAGGGTTTCATGAGCAGTTCTTC	CSVGTGFHEQFF
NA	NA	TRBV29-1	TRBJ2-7	TGCAGCGTGCGACAGGCCTACGAGCAGTACTTC	CSVRQAYEQYF
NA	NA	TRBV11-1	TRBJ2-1	TGTGCCAGTGGACATGAGCAGTTCTTC	CASGHEQFF
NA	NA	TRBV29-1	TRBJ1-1	TGCAGCGTTGGTAACACTGAAGCTTTCTTT	CSVGNTEAFF
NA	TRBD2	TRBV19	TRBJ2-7	TGTGCCAGTATCATAGCGGGAGGGACCTACGAGCAGTACTTC	CASIIAGGTYEQYF
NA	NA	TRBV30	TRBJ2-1	TGTGCCTGGAGGGGGCCATCAGAAAATGAGCAGTTCTTC	CAWRGPSENEQFF
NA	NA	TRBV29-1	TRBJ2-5	TGCAGCGTTGAAGGGTGGGGAGAAGAGACCCAGTACTTC	CSVEGWGEETQYF
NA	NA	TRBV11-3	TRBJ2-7	TGTGCCAGCAGCTTACTCGGGACAACATCCTACGAGCAGTACTTC	CASSLLGTTSYEQYF
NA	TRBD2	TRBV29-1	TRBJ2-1	TGCAGTCACGGGACTAGCGGGAGGTGGGCCAATGAGCAGTTCTTC	CSHGTSGRWANEQFF
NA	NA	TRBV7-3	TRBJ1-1	TGTGCCAGCAGCTTAAATTATTTGGGCGAAGCTTTCTTT	CASSLNYLGEAFF
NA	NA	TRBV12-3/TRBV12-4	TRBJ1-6	TGTGCCAGCAGTTTGCGTGGGGGCGGTTCACCCCTCCACTTT	CASSLRGGGSPLHF
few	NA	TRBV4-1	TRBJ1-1	TGCGCCAGCAGCCATCCGGTTTACACTGAAGCTTTCTTT	CASSHPVYTEAFF
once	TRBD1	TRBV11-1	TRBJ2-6	TGTGCCAGCAGCACGGACAGGGCACCCCTGTCTGGGGCCAACGTCCTGACTTTC	CASSTDRAPLSGANVLTF
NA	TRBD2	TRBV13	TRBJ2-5	TGTGCCAGCGGACTAGCTGTTGTGGAGACCCAGTACTTC	CASGLAVVETQYF
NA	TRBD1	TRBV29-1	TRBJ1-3	TGCAGCGCCGGACAGGGGGGAAACACCATATATTTT	CSAGQGGNTIYF
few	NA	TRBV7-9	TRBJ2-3	TGTGCCAGCAGCTATAATGCCGCAGATACGCAGTATTTT	CASSYNAADTQYF
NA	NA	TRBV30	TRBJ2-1	TGTGCCTGGAGGGCCGTTAATCGGGAGCAGTTCTTC	CAWRAVNREQFF
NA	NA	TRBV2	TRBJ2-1	TGTGCCAGCGGAGACAGCCTCAATGAGCAGTTCTTC	CASGDSLNEQFF
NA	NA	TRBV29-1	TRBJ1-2	TGCAGCGTTGAATCGGGGGGCGGTAACTATGGCTACACCTTC	CSVESGGGNYGYTF
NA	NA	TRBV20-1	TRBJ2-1	TGCAGTGCTAGATCTGACCTAATGGGGGGAAGTTACTCCTACAATGAGCAGTTCTTC	CSARSDLMGGSYSYNEQFF
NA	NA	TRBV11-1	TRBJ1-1	TGTGCCAGCAGCTTAGTACCCAAACAGGGTACAAACACTGAAGCTTTCTTT	CASSLVPKQGTNTEAFF
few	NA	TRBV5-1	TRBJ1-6	TGCGCCAGCAGCTTGGTCGGGTCTACACCCCTCCACTTT	CASSLVGSTPLHF
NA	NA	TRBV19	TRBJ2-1	TGTGCCAGTAGTATAAATGGGGATGAGCAGTTCTTC	CASSINGDEQFF
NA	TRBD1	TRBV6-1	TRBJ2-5	TGTGCCAGCAGTCGACAGGGTCAGGACCAAGAGACCCAGTACTTC	CASSRQGQDQETQYF
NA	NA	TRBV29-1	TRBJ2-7	TGCAGCGTTGAAAAAATCCAAGGGAGAGACTACGAGCAGTACTTC	CSVEKIQGRDYEQYF
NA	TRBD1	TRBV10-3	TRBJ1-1	TGTGCCATCAGCGCGGACAGGGTGTTGGCTGAAGCTTTCTTT	CAISADRVLAEAFF
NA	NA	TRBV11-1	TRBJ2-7	TGTGCCAGCAGCTTAGCGGGGGACCACGAGCAGTACTTC	CASSLAGDHEQYF
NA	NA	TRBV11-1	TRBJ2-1	TGTGCCAGCAGCTTTTACGGGAGCTCCTACAATGAGCAGTTCTTC	CASSFYGSSYNEQFF
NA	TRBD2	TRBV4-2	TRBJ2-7	TGTGCCAGCAGCCAAGAGGGGACTAGCGAACCTTACGAGCAGTACTTC	CASSQEGTSEPYEQYF